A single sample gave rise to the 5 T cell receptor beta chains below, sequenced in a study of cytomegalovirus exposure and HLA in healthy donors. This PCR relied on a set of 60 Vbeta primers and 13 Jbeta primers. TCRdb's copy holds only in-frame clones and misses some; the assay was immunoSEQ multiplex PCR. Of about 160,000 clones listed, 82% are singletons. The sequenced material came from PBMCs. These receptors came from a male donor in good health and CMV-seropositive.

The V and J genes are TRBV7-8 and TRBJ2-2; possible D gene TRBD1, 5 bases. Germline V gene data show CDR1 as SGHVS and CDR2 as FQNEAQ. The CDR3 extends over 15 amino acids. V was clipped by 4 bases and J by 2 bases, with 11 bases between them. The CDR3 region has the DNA TGTGCCAGCAGCTATCAGGGCAGCAACACCGGGGAGCTGTTTTTT. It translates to CASSYQGSNTGELFF.

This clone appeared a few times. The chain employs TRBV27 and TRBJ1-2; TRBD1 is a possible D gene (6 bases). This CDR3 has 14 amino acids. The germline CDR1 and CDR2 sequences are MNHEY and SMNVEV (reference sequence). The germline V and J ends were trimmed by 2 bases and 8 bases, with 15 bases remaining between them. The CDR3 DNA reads TGTGCCAGCAGTTTACGGGGTCCAGGGGTCGGCTACACCTTC. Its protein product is CASSLRGPGVGYTF.

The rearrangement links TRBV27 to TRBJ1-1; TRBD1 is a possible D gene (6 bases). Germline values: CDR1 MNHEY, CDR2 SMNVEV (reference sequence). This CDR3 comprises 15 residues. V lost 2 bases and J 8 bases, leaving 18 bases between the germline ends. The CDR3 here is CASSLISQGLREAFF. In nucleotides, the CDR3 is TGTGCCAGCAGTTTAATAAGTCAGGGGTTACGGGAAGCTTTCTTT.

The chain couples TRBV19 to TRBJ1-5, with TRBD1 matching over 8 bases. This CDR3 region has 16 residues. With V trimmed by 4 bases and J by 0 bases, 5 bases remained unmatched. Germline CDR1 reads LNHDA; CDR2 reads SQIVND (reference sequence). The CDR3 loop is CASSNYRGFSNQPQHF. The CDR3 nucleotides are TGTGCCAGTAGTAATTACAGGGGGTTTAGCAATCAGCCCCAGCATTTT. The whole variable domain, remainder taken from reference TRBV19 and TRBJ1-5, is DGGITQSPKYLFRKEGQNVTLSCEQNLNHDAMYWYRQDPGQGLRLIYYSQIVNDFQKGDIAEGYSVSREKKESFPLTVTSAQKNPTAFYLCASSNYRGFSNQPQHFGDGTRLSIL.

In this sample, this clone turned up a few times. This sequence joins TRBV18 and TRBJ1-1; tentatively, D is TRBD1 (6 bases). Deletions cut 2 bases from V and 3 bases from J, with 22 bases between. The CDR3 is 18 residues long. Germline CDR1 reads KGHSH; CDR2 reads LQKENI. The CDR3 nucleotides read TGTGCCAGCTCACCAGCCCAATCTAGGGGGGGCCTGGACACTGAAGCTTTCTTT. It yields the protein CASSPAQSRGGLDTEAFF.